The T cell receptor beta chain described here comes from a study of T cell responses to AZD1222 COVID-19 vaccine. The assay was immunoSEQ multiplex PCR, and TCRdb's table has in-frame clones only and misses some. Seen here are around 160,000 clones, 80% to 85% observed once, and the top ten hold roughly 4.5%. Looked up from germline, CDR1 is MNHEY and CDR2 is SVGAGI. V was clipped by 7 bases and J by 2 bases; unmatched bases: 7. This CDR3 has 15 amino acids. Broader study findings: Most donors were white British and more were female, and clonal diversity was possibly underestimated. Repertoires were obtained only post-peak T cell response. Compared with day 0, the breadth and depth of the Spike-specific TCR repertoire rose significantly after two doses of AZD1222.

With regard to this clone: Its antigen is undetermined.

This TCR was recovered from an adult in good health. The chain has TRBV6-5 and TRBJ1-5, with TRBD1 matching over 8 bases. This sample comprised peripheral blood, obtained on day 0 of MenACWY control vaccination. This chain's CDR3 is CASTKDRGGNQPQHF. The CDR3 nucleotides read TGTGCCAGCACTAAAGACAGGGGCGGCAATCAGCCCCAGCATTTT.